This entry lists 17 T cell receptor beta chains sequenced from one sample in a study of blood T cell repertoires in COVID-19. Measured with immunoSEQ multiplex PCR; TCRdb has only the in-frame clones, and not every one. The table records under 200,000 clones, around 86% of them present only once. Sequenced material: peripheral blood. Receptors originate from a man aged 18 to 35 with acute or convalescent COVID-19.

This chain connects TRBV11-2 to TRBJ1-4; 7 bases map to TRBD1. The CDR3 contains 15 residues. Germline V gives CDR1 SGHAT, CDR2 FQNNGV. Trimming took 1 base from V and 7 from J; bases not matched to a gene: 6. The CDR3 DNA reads TGTGCCAGCAGCTTAGTCCGGACAGGTCGTGAAAAACTGTTTTTT. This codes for CASSLVRTGREKLFF.

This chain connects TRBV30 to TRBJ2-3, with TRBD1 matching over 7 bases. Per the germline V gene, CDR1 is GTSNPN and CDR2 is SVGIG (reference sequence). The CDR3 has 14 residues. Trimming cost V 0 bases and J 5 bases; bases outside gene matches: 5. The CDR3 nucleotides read TGTGCCTGGAGTGTACAAAGGGACAGAGATACGCAGTATTTT. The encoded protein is CAWSVQRDRDTQYF. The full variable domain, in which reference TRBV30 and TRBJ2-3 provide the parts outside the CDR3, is SQTIHQWPATLVQPVGSPLSLECTVEGTSNPNLYWYRQAAGRGLQLLFYSVGIGQISSEVPQNLSASRPQDRQFILSSKKLLLSDSGFYLCAWSVQRDRDTQYFGPGTRLTVL.

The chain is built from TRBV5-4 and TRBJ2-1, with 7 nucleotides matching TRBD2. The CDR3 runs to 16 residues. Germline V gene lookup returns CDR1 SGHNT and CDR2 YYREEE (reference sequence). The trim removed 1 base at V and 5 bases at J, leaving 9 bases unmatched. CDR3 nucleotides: TGTGCCAGCAGCTTGTTCATGGCTAGCGGAAACAATGAGCAGTTCTTC. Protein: CASSLFMASGNNEQFF.

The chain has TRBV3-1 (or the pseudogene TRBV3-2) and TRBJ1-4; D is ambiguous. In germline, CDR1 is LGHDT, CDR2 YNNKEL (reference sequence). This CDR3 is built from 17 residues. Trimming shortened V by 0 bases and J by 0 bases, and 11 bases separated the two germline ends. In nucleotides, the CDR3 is TGTGCCAGCAGCCAAGATGGGAGGCCCCCAACTAATGAAAAACTGTTTTTT. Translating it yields CASSQDGRPPTNEKLFF.

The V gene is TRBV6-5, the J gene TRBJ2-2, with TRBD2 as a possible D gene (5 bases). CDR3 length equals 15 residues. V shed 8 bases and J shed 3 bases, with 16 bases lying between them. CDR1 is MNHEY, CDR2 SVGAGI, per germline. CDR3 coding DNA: TGTGCCAGCTCCCTCGGGATTCTTTACACCGGGGAGCTGTTTTTT. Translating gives CASSLGILYTGELFF.

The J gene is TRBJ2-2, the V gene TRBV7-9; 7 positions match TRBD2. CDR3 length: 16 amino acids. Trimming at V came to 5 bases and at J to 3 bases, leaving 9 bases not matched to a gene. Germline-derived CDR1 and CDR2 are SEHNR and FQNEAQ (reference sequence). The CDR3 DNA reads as TGTGCCAGCAGCCCGAACCTAGCGGATGACACCGGGGAGCTGTTTTTT. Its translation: CASSPNLADDTGELFF.

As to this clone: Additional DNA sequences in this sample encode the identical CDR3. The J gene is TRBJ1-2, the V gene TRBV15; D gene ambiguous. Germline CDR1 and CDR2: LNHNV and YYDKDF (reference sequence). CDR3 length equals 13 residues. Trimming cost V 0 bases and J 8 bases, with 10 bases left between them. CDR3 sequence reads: CATSRDEGYGYTF. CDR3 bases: TGTGCCACCAGCAGAGATGAGGGCTACGGCTACACCTTC. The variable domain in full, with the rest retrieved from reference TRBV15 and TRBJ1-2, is DAMVIQNPRYQVTQFGKPVTLSCSQTLNHNVMYWYQQKSSQAPKLLFHYYDKDFNNEADTPDNFQSRRPNTSFCFLDIRSPGLGDTAMYLCATSRDEGYGYTFGSGTRLTVV.

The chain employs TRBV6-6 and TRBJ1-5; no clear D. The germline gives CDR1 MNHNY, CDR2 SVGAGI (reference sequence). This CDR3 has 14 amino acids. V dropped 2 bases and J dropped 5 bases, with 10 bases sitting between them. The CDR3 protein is CASSYGQRDQPQHF. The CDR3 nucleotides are TGTGCCAGCAGTTACGGGCAGAGGGATCAGCCCCAGCATTTT.

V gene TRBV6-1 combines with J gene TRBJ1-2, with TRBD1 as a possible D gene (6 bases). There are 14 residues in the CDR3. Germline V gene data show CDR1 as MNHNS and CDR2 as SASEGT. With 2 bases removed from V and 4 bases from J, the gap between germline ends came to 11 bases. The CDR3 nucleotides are TGTGCCAGCAGTGAACTAAGAGGGGGCTATGGCTACACCTTC. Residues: CASSELRGGYGYTF.

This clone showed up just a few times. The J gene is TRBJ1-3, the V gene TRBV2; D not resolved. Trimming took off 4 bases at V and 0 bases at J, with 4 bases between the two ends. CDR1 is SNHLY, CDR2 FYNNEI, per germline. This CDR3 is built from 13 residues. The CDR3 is CASSASSGNTIYF. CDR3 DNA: TGTGCCAGCAGTGCGAGCTCTGGAAACACCATATATTTT.

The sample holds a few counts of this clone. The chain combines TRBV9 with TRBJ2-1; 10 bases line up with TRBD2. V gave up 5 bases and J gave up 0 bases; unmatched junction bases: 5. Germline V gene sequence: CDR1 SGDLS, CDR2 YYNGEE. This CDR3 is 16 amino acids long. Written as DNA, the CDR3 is TGTGCCAGCAGTATAAGGACTAGCGGCTCCTACAATGAGCAGTTCTTC. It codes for CASSIRTSGSYNEQFF. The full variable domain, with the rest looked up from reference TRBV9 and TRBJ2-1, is DSGVTQTPKHLITATGQRVTLRCSPRSGDLSVYWYQQSLDQGLQFLIQYYNGEERAKGNILERFSAQQFPDLHSELNLSSLELGDSALYFCASSIRTSGSYNEQFFGPGTRLTVL.

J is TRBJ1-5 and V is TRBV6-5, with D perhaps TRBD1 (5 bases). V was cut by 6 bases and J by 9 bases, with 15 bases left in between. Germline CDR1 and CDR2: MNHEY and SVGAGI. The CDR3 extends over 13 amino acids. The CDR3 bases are TGTGCCAGCAGAGGACACCCGGAGAGGCCCCAGCATTTT. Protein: CASRGHPERPQHF.

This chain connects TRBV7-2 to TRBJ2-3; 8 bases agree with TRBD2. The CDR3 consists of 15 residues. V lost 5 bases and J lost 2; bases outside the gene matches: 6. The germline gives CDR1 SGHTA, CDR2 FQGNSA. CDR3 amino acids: CASSLLAAHTDTQYF. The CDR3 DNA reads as TGTGCCAGCAGCCTACTAGCGGCTCACACAGATACGCAGTATTTT.

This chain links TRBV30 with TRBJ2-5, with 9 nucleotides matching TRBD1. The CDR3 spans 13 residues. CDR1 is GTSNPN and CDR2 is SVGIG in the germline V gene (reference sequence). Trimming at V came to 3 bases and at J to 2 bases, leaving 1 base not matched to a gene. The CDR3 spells CAWSDRGQETQYF. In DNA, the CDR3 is TGTGCCTGGAGCGACAGGGGGCAAGAGACCCAGTACTTC.

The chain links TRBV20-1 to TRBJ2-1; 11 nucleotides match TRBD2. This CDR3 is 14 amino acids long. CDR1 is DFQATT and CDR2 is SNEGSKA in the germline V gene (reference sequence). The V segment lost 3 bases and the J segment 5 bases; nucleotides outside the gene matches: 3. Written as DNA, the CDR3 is TGCAGTGCTAGTAGCGGGGGGGCCCACAATGAGCAGTTCTTC. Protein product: CSASSGGAHNEQFF.

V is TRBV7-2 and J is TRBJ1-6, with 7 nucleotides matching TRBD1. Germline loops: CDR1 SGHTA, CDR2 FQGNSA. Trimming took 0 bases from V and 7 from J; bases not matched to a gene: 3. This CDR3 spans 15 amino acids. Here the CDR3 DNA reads TGTGCCAGCAGCTTAGCGGTCAGGGGGAATTCACCCCTCCACTTT. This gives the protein CASSLAVRGNSPLHF.

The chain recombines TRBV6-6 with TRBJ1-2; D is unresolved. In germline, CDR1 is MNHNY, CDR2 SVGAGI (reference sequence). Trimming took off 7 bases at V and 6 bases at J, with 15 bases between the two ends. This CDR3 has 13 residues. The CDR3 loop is CASTPWEGHGYTF. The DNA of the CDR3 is TGTGCCAGCACCCCCTGGGAGGGTCATGGCTACACCTTC.